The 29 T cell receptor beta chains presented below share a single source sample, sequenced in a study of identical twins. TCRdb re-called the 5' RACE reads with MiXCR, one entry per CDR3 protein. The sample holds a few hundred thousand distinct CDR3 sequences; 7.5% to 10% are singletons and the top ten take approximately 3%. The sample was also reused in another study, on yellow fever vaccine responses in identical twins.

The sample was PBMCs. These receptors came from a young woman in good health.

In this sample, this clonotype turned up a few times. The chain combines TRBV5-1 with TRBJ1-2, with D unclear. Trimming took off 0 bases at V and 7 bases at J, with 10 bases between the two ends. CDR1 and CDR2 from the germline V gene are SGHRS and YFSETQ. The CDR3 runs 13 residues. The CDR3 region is CASSLVAGAGYTF. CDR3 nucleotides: TGCGCCAGCAGCTTGGTTGCAGGCGCTGGCTACACCTTC.

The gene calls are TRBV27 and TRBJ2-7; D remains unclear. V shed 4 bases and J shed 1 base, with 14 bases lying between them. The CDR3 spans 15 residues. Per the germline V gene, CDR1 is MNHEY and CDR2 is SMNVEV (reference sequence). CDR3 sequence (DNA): TGTGCCAGCAGTTATATAGAGTCAGCATCCTACGAGCAGTACTTC. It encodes CASSYIESASYEQYF.

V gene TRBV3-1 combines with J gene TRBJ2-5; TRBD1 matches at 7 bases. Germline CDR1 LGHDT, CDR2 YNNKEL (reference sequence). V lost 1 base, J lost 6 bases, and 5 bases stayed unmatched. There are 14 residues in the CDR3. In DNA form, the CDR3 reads TGTGCCAGCAGCCAAGGTCACAGGGGCCAGACCCAGTACTTC. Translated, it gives CASSQGHRGQTQYF.

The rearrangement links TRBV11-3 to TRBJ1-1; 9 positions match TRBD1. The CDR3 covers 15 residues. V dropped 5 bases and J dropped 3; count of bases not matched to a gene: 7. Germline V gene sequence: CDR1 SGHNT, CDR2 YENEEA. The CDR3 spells CASSEDRGIDTEAFF. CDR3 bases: TGTGCCAGCAGCGAGGACAGGGGAATCGACACTGAAGCTTTCTTT.

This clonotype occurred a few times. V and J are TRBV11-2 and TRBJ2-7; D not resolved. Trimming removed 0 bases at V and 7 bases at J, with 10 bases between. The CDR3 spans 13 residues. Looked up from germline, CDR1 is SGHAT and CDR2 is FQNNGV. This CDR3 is CASSLDFVGEQYF. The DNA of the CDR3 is TGTGCCAGCAGCTTAGATTTCGTCGGGGAGCAGTACTTC.

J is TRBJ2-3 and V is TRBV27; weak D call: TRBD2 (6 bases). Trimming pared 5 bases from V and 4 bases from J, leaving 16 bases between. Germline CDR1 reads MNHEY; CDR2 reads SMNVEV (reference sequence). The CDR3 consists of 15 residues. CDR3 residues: CASSPYIGSPDTQYF. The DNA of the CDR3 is TGTGCCAGCAGTCCCTACATCGGGAGTCCAGATACGCAGTATTTT.

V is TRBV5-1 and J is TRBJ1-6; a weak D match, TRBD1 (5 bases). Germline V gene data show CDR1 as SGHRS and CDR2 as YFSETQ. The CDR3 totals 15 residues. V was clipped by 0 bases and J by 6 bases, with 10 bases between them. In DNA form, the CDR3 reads TGCGCCAGCAGCTTGGTAGGGGAGGCTAATTCACCCCTCCACTTT. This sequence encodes CASSLVGEANSPLHF.

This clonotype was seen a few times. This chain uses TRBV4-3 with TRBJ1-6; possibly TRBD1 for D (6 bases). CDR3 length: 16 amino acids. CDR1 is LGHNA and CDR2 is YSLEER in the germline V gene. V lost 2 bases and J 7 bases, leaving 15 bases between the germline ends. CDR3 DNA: TGCGCCAGCAGCCAAACTCCAGGGGCTGGGAATTCACCCCTCCACTTT. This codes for CASSQTPGAGNSPLHF.

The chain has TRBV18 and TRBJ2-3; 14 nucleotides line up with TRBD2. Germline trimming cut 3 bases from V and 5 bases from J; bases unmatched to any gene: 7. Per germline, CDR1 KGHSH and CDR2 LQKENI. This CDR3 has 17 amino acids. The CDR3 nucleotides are TGTGCCAGCTCACCCGTCGGGACTAGCGGGAGCCGAGATACGCAGTATTTT. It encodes CASSPVGTSGSRDTQYF. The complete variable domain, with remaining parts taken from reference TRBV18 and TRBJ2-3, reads NAGVMQNPRHLVRRRGQEARLRCSPMKGHSHVYWYRQLPEEGLKFMVYLQKENIIDESGMPKERFSAEFPKEGPSILRIQQVVRGDSAAYFCASSPVGTSGSRDTQYFGPGTRLTVL.

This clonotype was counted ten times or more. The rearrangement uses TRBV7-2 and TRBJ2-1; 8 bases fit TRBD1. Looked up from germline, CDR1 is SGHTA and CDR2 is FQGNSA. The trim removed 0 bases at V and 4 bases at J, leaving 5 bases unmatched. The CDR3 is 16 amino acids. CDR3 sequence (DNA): TGTGCCAGCAGCTTAGCCGGGACAGGCCTATACAATGAGCAGTTCTTC. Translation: CASSLAGTGLYNEQFF.

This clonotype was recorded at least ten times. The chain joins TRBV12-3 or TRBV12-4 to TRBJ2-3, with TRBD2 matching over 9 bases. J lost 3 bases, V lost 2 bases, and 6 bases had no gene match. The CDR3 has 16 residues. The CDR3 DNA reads TGTGCCAGCAGTTTACCCCTAGCGGGATTTACAGATACGCAGTATTTT. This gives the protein CASSLPLAGFTDTQYF.

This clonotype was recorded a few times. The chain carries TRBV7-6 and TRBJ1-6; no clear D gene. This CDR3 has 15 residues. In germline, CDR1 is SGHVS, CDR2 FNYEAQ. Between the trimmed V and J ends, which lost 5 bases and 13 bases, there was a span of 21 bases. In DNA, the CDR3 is TGTGCCAGCAGCCCGCGCCTGGACGGACTACTTCCCCTCCACTTT. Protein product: CASSPRLDGLLPLHF.

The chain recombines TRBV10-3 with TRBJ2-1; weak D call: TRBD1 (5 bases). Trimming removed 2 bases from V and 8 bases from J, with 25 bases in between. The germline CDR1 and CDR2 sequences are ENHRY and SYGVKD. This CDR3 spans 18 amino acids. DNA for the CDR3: TGTGCCATCAGTGAGAATGGTGTGCAGGGTCCCCTAACGTATGAGCAGTTCTTC. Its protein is CAISENGVQGPLTYEQFF.

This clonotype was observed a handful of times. CDR3 DNA sequence: TGTGCCAGCAGCCAGTCAGGTGGCGGGAGGAGGAGTGAGCAGTTCTTC. Its translation: CASSQSGGGRRSEQFF. This rearrangement joins TRBV7-9 to TRBJ2-1, with 8 bases matching TRBD2. CDR3 length: 16 residues. CDR1 and CDR2 from the germline V gene are SEHNR and FQNEAQ (reference sequence). V gave up 5 bases and J gave up 9 bases; unmatched junction bases: 15.

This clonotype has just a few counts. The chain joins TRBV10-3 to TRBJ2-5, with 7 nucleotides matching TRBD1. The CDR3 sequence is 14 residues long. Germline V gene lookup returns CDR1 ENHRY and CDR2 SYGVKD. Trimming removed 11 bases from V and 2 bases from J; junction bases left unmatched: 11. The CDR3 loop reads CASRGTVEQETQYF. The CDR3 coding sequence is TGTGCCTCACGAGGGACAGTCGAGCAAGAGACCCAGTACTTC.

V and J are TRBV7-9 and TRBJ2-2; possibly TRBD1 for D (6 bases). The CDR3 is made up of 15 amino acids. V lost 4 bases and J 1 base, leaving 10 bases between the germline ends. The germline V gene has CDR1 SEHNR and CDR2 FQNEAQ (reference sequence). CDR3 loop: CASSSWTENTGELFF. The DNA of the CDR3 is TGTGCCAGCAGCTCCTGGACAGAGAACACCGGGGAGCTGTTTTTT.

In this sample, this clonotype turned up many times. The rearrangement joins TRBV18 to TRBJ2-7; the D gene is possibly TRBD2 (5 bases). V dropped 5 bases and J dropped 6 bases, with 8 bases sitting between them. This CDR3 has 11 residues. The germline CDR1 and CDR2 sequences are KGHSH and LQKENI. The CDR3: CASSEGAEQYF. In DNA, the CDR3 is TGTGCCAGCTCAGAGGGAGCCGAGCAGTACTTC.

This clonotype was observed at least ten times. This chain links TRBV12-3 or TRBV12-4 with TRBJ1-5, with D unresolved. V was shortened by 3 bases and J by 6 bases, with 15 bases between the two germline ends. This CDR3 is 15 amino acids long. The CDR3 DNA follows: TGTGCCAGCAGTTTGAAAGGGCTGGGCGGTCAGCCCCAGCATTTT. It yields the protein CASSLKGLGGQPQHF.

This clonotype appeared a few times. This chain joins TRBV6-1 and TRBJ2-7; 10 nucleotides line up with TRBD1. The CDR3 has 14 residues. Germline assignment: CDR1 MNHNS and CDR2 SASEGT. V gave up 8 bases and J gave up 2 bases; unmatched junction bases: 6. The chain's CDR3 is CASGDRGLAYEQYF. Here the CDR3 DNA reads TGTGCCAGCGGAGACAGGGGGCTCGCCTACGAGCAGTACTTC.

CDR3: CASSLIRAAYEQYF. Here the CDR3 DNA reads TGTGCCAGCAGTTTAATCAGGGCAGCCTACGAGCAGTACTTC. This chain uses TRBV12-3 or TRBV12-4 with TRBJ2-7; a weak D match, TRBD1 (5 bases). V gave up 2 bases and J gave up 2 bases, with 10 bases separating them. This CDR3 comprises 14 residues.

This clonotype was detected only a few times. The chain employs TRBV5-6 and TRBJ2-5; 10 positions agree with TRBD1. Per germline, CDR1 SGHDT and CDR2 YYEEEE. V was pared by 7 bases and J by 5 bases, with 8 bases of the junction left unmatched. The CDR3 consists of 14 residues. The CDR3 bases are TGTGCCAGCGGATCCGGGACAGGGGTGGAGACCCAGTACTTC. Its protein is CASGSGTGVETQYF.

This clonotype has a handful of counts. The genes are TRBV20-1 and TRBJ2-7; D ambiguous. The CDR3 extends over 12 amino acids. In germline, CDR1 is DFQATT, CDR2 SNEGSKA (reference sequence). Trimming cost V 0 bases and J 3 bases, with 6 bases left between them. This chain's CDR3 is CSARDLFYEQYF. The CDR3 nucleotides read TGCAGTGCTAGAGATTTGTTCTACGAGCAGTACTTC.

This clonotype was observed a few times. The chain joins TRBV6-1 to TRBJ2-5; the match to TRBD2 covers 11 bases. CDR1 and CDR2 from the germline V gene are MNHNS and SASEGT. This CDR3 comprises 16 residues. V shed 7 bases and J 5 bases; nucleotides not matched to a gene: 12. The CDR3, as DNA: TGTGCCAGCATTCGACTAGCGGGGCCCGGCGGGGAGACCCAGTACTTC. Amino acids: CASIRLAGPGGETQYF.

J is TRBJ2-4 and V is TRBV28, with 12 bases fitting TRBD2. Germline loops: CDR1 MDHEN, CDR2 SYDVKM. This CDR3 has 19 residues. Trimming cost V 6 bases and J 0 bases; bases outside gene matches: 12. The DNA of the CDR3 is TGTGCCAGCAGCCCGACTAGCGGGAGTTCCTATCCAGCCAAAAACATTCAGTACTTC. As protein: CASSPTSGSSYPAKNIQYF.

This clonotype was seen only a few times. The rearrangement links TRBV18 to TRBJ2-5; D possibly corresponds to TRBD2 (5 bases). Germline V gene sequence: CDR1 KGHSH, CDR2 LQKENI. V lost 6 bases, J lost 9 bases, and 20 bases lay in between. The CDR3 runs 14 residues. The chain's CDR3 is CASSDVGGGLAQYF. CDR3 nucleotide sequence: TGTGCCAGCTCTGACGTGGGCGGAGGCCTGGCCCAGTACTTC.

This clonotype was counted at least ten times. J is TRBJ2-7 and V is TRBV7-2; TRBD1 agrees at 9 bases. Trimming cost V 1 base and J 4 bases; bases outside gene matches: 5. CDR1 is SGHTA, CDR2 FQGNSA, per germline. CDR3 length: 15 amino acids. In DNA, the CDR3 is TGTGCCAGCAGCTTAGAGGACAGGGGAACATACGAGCAGTACTTC. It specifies CASSLEDRGTYEQYF.

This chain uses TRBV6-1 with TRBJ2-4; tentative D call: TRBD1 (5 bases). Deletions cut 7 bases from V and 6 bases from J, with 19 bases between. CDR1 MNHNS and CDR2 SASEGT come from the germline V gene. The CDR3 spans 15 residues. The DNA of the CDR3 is TGTGCCAGCACCCCGCCAGGGTCGATGGGAAACATTCAGTACTTC. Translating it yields CASTPPGSMGNIQYF.

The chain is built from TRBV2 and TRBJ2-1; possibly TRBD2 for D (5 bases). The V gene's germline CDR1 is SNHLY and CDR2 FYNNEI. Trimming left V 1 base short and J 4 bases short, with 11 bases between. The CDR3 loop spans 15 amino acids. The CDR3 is CASSEESRDYNEQFF. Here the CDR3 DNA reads TGTGCCAGCAGTGAAGAATCGAGGGATTACAATGAGCAGTTCTTC. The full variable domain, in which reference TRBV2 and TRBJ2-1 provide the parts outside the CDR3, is EPEVTQTPSHQVTQMGQEVILRCVPISNHLYFYWYRQILGQKVEFLVSFYNNEISEKSEIFDDQFSVERPDGSNFTLKIRSTKLEDSAMYFCASSEESRDYNEQFFGPGTRLTVL.

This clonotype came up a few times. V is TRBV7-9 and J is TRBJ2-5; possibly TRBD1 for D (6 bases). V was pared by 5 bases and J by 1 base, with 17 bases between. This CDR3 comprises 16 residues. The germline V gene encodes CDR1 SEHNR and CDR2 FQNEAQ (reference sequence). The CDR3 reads CASSPRNSGAQETQYF. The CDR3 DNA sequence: TGTGCCAGCAGCCCCCGGAACTCAGGGGCCCAAGAGACCCAGTACTTC.